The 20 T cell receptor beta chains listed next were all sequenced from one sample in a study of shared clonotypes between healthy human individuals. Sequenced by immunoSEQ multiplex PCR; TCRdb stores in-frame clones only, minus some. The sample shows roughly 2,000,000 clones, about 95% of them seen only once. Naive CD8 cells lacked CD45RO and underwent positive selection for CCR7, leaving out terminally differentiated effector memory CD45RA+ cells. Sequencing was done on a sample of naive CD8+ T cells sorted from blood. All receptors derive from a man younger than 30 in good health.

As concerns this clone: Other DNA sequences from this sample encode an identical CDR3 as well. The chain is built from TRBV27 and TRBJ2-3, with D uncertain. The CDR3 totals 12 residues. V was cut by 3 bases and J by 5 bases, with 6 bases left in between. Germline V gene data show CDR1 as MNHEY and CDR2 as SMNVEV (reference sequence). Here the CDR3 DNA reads TGTGCCAGCAGTTTCGGCGGAGATACGCAGTATTTT. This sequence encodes CASSFGGDTQYF.

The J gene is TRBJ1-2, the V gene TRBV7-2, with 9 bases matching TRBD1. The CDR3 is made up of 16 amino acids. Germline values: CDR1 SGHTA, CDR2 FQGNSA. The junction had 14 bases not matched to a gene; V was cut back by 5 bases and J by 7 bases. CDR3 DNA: TGTGCCAGCAGCCTGACAGGGGGGGTGGATGTTCTTGGCTACACCTTC. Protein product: CASSLTGGVDVLGYTF.

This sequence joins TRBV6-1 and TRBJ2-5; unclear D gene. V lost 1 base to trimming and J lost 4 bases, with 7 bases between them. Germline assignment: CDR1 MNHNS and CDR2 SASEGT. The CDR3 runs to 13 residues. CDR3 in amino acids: CASSEGVAETQYF. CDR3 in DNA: TGTGCCAGCAGTGAAGGGGTAGCAGAGACCCAGTACTTC.

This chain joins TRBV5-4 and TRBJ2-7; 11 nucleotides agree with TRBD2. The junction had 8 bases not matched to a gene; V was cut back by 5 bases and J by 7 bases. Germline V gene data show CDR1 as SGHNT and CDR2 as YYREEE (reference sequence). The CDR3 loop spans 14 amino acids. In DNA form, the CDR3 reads TGTGCCAGCAGATCGACTAGCGGGACGGGGGAGCAGTACTTC. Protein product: CASRSTSGTGEQYF.

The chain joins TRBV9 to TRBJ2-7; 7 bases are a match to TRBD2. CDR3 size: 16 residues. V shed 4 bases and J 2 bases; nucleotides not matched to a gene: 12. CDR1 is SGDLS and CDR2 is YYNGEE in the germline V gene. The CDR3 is CASSPRSSGVTYEQYF. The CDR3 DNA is TGTGCCAGCAGCCCTAGATCCAGCGGGGTTACCTACGAGCAGTACTTC.

CDR3: CASSEVAGDTEAFF. For the CDR3, the DNA is TGCGCCAGCAGTGAGGTCGCGGGGGACACTGAAGCTTTCTTT. The chain employs TRBV10-2 and TRBJ1-1, with D perhaps matching TRBD1 (5 bases). V lost 2 bases to trimming and J lost 3 bases, with 10 bases between them. The CDR3 is made up of 14 amino acids. The V gene's germline CDR1 is WSHSY and CDR2 SAAADI.

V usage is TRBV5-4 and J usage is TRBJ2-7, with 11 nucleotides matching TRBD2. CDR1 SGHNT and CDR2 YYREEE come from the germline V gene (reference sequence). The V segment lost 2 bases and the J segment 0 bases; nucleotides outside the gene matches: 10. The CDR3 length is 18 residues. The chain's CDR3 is CASSLRLAGWGSSYEQYF. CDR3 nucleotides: TGTGCCAGCAGCTTAAGACTAGCGGGGTGGGGGAGCTCCTACGAGCAGTACTTC.

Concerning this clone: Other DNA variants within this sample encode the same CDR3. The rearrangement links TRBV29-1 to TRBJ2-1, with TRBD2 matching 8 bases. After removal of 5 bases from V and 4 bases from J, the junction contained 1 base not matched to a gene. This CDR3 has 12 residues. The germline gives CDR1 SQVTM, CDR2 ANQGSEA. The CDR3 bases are TGCAGCGTTAGCGGGGGATACAATGAGCAGTTCTTC. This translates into CSVSGGYNEQFF.

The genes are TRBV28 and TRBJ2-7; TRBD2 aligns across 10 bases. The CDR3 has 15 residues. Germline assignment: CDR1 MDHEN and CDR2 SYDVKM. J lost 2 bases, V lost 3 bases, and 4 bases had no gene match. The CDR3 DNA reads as TGTGCCAGCAGTTTTGAAGCGGGGGGGCCCTACGAGCAGTACTTC. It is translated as CASSFEAGGPYEQYF.

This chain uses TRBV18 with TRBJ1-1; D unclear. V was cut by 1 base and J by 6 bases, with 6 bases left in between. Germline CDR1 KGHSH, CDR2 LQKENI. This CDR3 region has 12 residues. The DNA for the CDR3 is TGTGCCAGCTCACCACGGACCCCTGAAGCTTTCTTT. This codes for CASSPRTPEAFF.

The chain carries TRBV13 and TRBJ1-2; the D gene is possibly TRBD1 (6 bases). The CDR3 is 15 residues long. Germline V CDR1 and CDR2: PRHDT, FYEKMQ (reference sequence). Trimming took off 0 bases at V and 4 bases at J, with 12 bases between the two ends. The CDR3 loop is CASSLGVGAGYGYTF. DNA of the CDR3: TGTGCCAGCAGCTTAGGCGTGGGGGCTGGCTATGGCTACACCTTC.

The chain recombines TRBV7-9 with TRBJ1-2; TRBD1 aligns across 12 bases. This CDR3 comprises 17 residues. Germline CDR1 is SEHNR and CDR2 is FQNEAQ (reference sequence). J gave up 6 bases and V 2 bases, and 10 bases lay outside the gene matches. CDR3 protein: CASSLMTGQGAFDGYTF. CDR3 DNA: TGTGCCAGCAGCTTAATGACGGGACAGGGGGCTTTCGATGGCTACACCTTC.

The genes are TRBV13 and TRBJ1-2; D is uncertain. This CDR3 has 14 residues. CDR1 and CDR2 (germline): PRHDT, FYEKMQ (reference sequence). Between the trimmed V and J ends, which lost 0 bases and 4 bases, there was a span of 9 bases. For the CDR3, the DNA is TGTGCCAGCAGCTTAGGCCGGCAGCTCTATGGCTACACCTTC. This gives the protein CASSLGRQLYGYTF.

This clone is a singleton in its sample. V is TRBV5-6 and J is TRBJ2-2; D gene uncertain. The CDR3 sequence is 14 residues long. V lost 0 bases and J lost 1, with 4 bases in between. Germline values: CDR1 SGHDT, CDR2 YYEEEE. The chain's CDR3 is CASSLERNTGELFF. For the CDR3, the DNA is TGTGCCAGCAGCTTGGAACGGAACACCGGGGAGCTGTTTTTT.

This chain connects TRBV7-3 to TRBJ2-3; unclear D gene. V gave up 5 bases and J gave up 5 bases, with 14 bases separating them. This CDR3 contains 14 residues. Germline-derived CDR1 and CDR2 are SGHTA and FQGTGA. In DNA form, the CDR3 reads TGTGCCAGCAGCCTATTAGGCGTTCAAGATACGCAGTATTTT. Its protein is CASSLLGVQDTQYF.

CDR3 in amino acids: CATSRDRGMYEQYF. CDR3 bases: TGTGCCACCAGTCGGGACAGGGGGATGTATGAGCAGTACTTC. The chain has TRBV15 and TRBJ2-7, with 11 bases identical to TRBD1. CDR3 length equals 14 residues. Germline CDR1 LNHNV, CDR2 YYDKDF (reference sequence). V lost 6 bases and J lost 7; bases outside the gene matches: 8.

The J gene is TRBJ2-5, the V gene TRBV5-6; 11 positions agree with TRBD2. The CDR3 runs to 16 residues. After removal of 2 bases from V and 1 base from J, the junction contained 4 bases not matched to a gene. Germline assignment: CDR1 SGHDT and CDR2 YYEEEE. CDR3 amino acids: CASSFSGRAPQETQYF. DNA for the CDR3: TGTGCCAGCAGCTTTAGCGGGAGGGCCCCCCAAGAGACCCAGTACTTC. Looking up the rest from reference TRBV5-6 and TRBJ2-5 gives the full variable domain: DAGVTQSPTHLIKTRGQQVTLRCSPKSGHDTVSWYQQALGQGPQFIFQYYEEEERQRGNFPDRFSGHQFPNYSSELNVNALLLGDSALYLCASSFSGRAPQETQYFGPGTRLLVL.

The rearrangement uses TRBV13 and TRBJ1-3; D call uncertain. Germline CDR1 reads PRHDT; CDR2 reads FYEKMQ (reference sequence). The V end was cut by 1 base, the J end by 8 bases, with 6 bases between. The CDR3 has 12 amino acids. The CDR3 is CASSLELDTIYF. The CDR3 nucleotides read TGTGCCAGCAGCTTAGAACTGGACACCATATATTTT.

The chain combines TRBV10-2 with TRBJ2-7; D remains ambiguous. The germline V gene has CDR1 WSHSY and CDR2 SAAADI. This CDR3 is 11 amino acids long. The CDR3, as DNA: TGCGCAACGGTTGGGGCCTACGAGCAGTACTTC. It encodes CATVGAYEQYF.

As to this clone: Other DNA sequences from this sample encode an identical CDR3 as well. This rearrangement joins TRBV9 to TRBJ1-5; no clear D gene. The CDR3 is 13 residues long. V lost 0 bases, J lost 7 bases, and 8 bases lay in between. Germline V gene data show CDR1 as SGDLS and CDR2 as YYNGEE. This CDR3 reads CASSVVEGQPQHF. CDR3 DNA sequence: TGTGCCAGCAGCGTAGTGGAGGGACAGCCCCAGCATTTT.